The clone carrying this TCR beta chain occurred a few times. This specimen belongs to a study of blood T cells in healthy people across ages. A second about 6 to 12 cycle PCR used barcoded and J-beta primers. Every sample gave at least 2.5 million paired-end reads containing CDR3. TCRdb re-analysed the 5' RACE reads in MiXCR, keeping a single row per CDR3 protein. The data hold about 320,000 distinct CDR3 sequences, with 25% to 30% observed a single time. CDR1 is MDHEN, CDR2 SYDVKM, per germline. CDR3 length: 13 residues. Trimming cost V 5 bases and J 7 bases, with 14 bases left between them. The sequenced sample consisted of blood. The V gene is TRBV28, the J gene TRBJ1-2; tentative D call: TRBD1 (6 bases). This sequence was found in a woman between 65 and 79 years old in good health. The CDR3 region is CASSLRGAIGYTF. The CDR3 coding sequence is TGTGCCAGCAGTCTCCGGGGGGCTATTGGCTACACCTTC.